The T cell receptor (beta chain) described here comes from a study of blood T cell repertoires in COVID-19. Study overall: Nucleic acid was either cDNA or gDNA, and it came from T cells, B-cell-depleted T cells, or PBMCs.

Some clones are missing from TCRdb's copy, which holds only in-frame ones; the method was immunoSEQ multiplex PCR. The sample has roughly 250,000 clones, 65% to 85% seen once. Germline loops: CDR1 SEHNR, CDR2 FQNEAQ (reference sequence). The V end lost 8 bases, the J end lost 0 bases, and 15 bases lay between the germline ends. The CDR3 runs 15 residues. This receptor was taken from a woman in her thirties or forties with active or convalescent COVID-19. The chain links TRBV7-9 to TRBJ2-3; D might be TRBD2 (5 bases). The material sequenced was peripheral blood. CDR3 nucleotides: TGTGCCAGCTACGGGAAGGCAACTAGCACAGATACGCAGTATTTT. Translating it yields CASYGKATSTDTQYF.